This entry concerns a single T cell receptor (beta chain). The sample originates from a study of control samples from healthy donors and cancer patients. Assay used: immunoSEQ multiplex PCR; TCRdb lists only in-frame clones, some missing. Among roughly 100,000 clones, under 90% were seen once, and the ten largest hold approximately 13%. Trimming stripped 0 bases from V and 8 bases from J, with 13 bases between. The CDR3 has 14 residues. Per the germline V gene, CDR1 is SGHVS and CDR2 is FQNEAQ. V is TRBV7-8 and J is TRBJ1-2; D is undetermined. Specimen: blood. This TCR came from a woman between 50 and 59 years old in good health. CDR3 residues: CASSLAVGFRGYTF. CDR3 nucleotides: TGTGCCAGCAGCTTAGCGGTAGGGTTTCGGGGCTACACCTTC.